Below, 7 T cell receptor beta chains from the same sample are listed, as sequenced in a study of cytomegalovirus exposure and HLA in healthy donors. Amplification used 60 Vbeta primers and 13 Jbeta primers. Profiling relied on immunoSEQ multiplex PCR, and the TCRdb table lists in-frame clones only, not all of them. This repertoire shows more than 95,000 clones, about 10% found once; its top ten account for around 3%. Sequences were obtained from PBMCs. The origin of the receptors is a man under 40 in good health and CMV-seronegative.

This rearrangement joins TRBV15 to TRBJ1-1; 7 positions agree with TRBD1. This CDR3 has 14 amino acids. V gave up 2 bases and J gave up 6 bases; unmatched junction bases: 6. CDR1 and CDR2 (germline): LNHNV, YYDKDF (reference sequence). DNA of the CDR3: TGTGCCACCAGCAGATTTCTAGGACAGGCTGAAGCTTTCTTT. Translated, it gives CATSRFLGQAEAFF.

The chain combines TRBV6-1 with TRBJ1-2; 7 bases align to TRBD1. J lost 6 bases, V lost 1 base, and 5 bases had no gene match. CDR1 is MNHNS and CDR2 is SASEGT in the germline V gene. This CDR3 region has 14 residues. Here the CDR3 DNA reads TGTGCCAGCAGTGAAGGGGCAGGGGGAAATGGCTACACCTTC. Its protein is CASSEGAGGNGYTF.

The chain links TRBV6-5 to TRBJ1-1; D uncertain. This CDR3 spans 16 amino acids. Trimming left V 0 bases short and J 4 bases short, with 15 bases between. Looked up from germline, CDR1 is MNHEY and CDR2 is SVGAGI. CDR3: CASSYSVSGSGTEAFF. The CDR3 DNA is TGTGCCAGCAGTTACTCCGTAAGTGGCTCGGGCACTGAAGCTTTCTTT.

This clone showed up just a few times. The chain has TRBV4-3 and TRBJ2-2, with D perhaps matching TRBD2 (5 bases). The germline V gene encodes CDR1 LGHNA and CDR2 YSLEER. The V and J ends lost 0 bases and 4 bases respectively, with 9 bases between them. The CDR3 covers 15 residues. Written as DNA, the CDR3 is TGCGCCAGCAGCCAAGAAACTAGTGGCACCGGGGAGCTGTTTTTT. Its translation is CASSQETSGTGELFF.

A few counts support this clone. The V and J genes are TRBV6-5 and TRBJ1-2; TRBD1 is a possible D gene (5 bases). Trimming stripped 6 bases from V and 7 bases from J, with 12 bases between. The CDR3 has 12 amino acids. Germline V gives CDR1 MNHEY, CDR2 SVGAGI. The CDR3 loop is CASRGPRGGYTF. CDR3 DNA sequence: TGTGCCAGCAGGGGGCCCCGCGGTGGCTACACCTTC.

In its sample, this clone was seen once. The CDR3 reads CATSRRASSYNEQFF. In nucleotides, the CDR3 is TGTGCCACCAGCCGCAGGGCGAGCTCCTACAATGAGCAGTTCTTC. The chain is built from TRBV15 and TRBJ2-1; D possibly corresponds to TRBD1 (5 bases). Trimming took 5 bases from V and 0 from J, leaving 11 bases between them. Germline CDR1 is LNHNV and CDR2 is YYDKDF (reference sequence). The CDR3 totals 15 residues.

The J gene is TRBJ1-2, the V gene TRBV30; 7 bases line up with TRBD1. With 1 base clipped from V and 7 bases from J, the junction kept 3 bases outside the gene matches. This CDR3 has 12 amino acids. Germline V CDR1 and CDR2: GTSNPN, SVGIG (reference sequence). Here the CDR3 reads CAWSGYRGGYTF. In DNA, the CDR3 is TGTGCCTGGAGTGGATACAGGGGTGGCTACACCTTC.